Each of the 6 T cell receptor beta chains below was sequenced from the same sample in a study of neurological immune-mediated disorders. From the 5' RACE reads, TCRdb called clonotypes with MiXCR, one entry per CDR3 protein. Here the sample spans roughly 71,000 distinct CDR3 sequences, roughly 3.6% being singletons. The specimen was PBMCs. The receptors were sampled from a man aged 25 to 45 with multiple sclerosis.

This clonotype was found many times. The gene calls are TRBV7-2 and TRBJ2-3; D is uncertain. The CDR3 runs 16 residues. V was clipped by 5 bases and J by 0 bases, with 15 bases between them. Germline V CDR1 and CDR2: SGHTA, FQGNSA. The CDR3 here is CASSVTPGHSTDTQYF. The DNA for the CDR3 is TGTGCCAGCAGCGTCACCCCAGGCCATAGCACAGATACGCAGTATTTT.

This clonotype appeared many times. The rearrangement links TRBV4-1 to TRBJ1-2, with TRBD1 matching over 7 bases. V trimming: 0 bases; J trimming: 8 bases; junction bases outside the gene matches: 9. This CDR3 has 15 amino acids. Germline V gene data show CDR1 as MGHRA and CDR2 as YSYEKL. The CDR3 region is CASSQETGVMEGYTF. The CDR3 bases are TGCGCCAGCAGCCAAGAAACAGGGGTCATGGAAGGCTACACCTTC.

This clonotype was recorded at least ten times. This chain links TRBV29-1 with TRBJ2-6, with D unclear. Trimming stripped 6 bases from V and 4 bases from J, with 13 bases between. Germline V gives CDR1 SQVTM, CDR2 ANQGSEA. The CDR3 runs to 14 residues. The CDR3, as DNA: TGCAGCGTCCTCGCCGGGTCCGGGGCCAACGTCCTGACTTTC. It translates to CSVLAGSGANVLTF.

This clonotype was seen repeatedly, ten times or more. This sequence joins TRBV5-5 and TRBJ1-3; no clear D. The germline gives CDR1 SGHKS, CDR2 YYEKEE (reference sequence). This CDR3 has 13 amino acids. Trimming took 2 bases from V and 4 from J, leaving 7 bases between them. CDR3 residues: CASSFNVGNTIYF. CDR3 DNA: TGTGCCAGCAGCTTTAACGTGGGAAACACCATATATTTT.

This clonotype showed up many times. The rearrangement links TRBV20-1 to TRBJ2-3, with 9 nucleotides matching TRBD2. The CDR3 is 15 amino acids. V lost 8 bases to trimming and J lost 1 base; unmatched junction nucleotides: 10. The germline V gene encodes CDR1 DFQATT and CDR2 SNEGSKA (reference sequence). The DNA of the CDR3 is TGCAGTTACATAGCGGGGGAGAAGGGCACAGATACGCAGTATTTT. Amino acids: CSYIAGEKGTDTQYF.

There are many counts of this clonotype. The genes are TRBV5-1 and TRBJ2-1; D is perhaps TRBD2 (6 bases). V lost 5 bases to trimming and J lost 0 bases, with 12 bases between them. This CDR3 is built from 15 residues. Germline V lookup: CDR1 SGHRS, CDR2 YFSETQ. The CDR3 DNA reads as TGCGCCAGCAGGCGGGCGGGGAGCTCCTACAATGAGCAGTTCTTC. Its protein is CASRRAGSSYNEQFF. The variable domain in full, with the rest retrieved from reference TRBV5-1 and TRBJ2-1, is KAGVTQTPRYLIKTRGQQVTLSCSPISGHRSVSWYQQTPGQGLQFLFEYFSETQRNKGNFPGRFSGRQFSNSRSEMNVSTLELGDSALYLCASRRAGSSYNEQFFGPGTRLTVL.